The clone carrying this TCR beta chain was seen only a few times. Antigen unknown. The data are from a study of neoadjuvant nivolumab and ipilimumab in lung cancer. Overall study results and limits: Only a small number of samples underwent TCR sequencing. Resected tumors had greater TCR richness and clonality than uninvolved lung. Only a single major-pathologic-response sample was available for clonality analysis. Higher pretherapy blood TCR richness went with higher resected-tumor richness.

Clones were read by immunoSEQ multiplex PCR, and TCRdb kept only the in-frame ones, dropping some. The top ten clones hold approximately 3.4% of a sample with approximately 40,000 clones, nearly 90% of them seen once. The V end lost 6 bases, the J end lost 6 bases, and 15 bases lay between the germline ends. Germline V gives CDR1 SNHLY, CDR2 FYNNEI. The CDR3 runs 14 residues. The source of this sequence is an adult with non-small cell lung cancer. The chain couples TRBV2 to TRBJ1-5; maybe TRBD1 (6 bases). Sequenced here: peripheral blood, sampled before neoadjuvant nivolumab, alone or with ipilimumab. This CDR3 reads CASSGTRGSQPQHF. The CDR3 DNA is TGTGCCAGCAGCGGGACAAGAGGGTCTCAGCCCCAGCATTTT. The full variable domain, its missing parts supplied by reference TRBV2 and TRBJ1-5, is EPEVTQTPSHQVTQMGQEVILRCVPISNHLYFYWYRQILGQKVEFLVSFYNNEISEKSEIFDDQFSVERPDGSNFTLKIRSTKLEDSAMYFCASSGTRGSQPQHFGDGTRLSIL.